These 15 T cell receptor beta chains originate from one sample sequenced in a study of T cell responses to AZD1222 COVID-19 vaccine. Measured with immunoSEQ multiplex PCR; TCRdb has only the in-frame clones, and not every one. The sample includes 100,000 to 120,000 clones, more than 70% seen only once; the top ten take over 3%. This material consisted of peripheral blood, taken on day 0 of MenACWY control vaccination. Receptors originate from an adult in good health.

This clone was picked up one time. This chain joins TRBV12-3 or TRBV12-4 and TRBJ1-2; the D is unclear. The V end was cut by 2 bases, the J end by 8 bases, with 12 bases between. The CDR3 extends over 13 amino acids. CDR3 protein: CASSLSPTDGYTF. CDR3 DNA sequence: TGTGCCAGCAGTTTATCACCGACGGACGGCTACACCTTC.

The rearrangement joins TRBV6-5 to TRBJ2-5; TRBD1 agrees at 8 bases. Germline lookup yields CDR1 MNHEY and CDR2 SVGAGI. The J segment lost 4 bases and the V segment lost 5 bases, leaving 9 bases of the junction unmatched. The CDR3 covers 15 residues. For the CDR3, the DNA is TGTGCCAGCAGTCCCTCACAGGGGGTCCTAGAGACCCAGTACTTC. Encoded protein: CASSPSQGVLETQYF.

This chain joins TRBV3-1 (or the pseudogene TRBV3-2) and TRBJ2-3; the match to TRBD2 covers 8 bases. From germline, CDR1 is LGHDT and CDR2 YNNKEL (reference sequence). Trimming cost V 1 base and J 2 bases; bases outside gene matches: 5. The CDR3 consists of 16 residues. Written as DNA, the CDR3 is TGTGCCAGCAGCCAAGGGGCAGCGGGGGTCACAGATACGCAGTATTTT. It specifies CASSQGAAGVTDTQYF.

This clone occurred once. This chain joins TRBV5-1 and TRBJ2-7, with TRBD1 identical over 9 bases. Germline CDR1 and CDR2: SGHRS and YFSETQ. J lost 5 bases, V lost 2 bases, and 11 bases had no gene match. The CDR3 covers 16 residues. CDR3 residues: CASSFGVGQGADEQYF. The CDR3 DNA is TGCGCCAGCAGCTTTGGTGTGGGACAGGGTGCCGACGAGCAGTACTTC.

V is TRBV15 and J is TRBJ2-7; maybe TRBD1 (6 bases). Per the germline V gene, CDR1 is LNHNV and CDR2 is YYDKDF (reference sequence). V dropped 2 bases and J dropped 6 bases, with 14 bases sitting between them. The CDR3 extends over 14 amino acids. CDR3 sequence (DNA): TGTGCCACCAGCAGACGGGACATCCTACTCGAGCAGTACTTC. Protein product: CATSRRDILLEQYF.

The chain links TRBV4-2 to TRBJ2-1, with unresolved D. Trimming removed 0 bases at V and 5 bases at J, with 11 bases between. The CDR3 is 15 amino acids. Per the germline V gene, CDR1 is LGHNA and CDR2 is YNFKEQ. CDR3 DNA sequence: TGTGCCAGCAGCCAAGAGGGTTCTGGGGACAATGAGCAGTTCTTC. This codes for CASSQEGSGDNEQFF.

The chain uses TRBV10-1 and TRBJ1-2; unclear D gene. The germline V and J ends were trimmed by 0 bases and 4 bases, with 6 bases remaining between them. CDR3 size: 13 residues. CDR1 is WNHNN, CDR2 SYGVQD, per germline (reference sequence). The CDR3 sequence is CASSESRSYGYTF. The CDR3 nucleotides are TGCGCCAGCAGTGAGTCGCGGAGCTATGGCTACACCTTC.

This clone was seen just once. The rearrangement uses TRBV6-5 and TRBJ1-2; 10 bases fit TRBD1. CDR3 size: 15 residues. V was pared by 7 bases and J by 4 bases, with 9 bases of the junction left unmatched. The germline CDR1 and CDR2 sequences are MNHEY and SVGAGI. The CDR3 reads CASKKRTGGFYGYTF. The CDR3 DNA reads as TGTGCCAGCAAGAAGCGGACAGGGGGTTTCTATGGCTACACCTTC.

This clone occurred a few times. J is TRBJ1-5 and V is TRBV9; tentative D call: TRBD1 (6 bases). Looked up from germline, CDR1 is SGDLS and CDR2 is YYNGEE. V lost 4 bases, J lost 7 bases, and 18 bases lay in between. This CDR3 is 15 amino acids long. CDR3 nucleotides: TGTGCCAGCAGCTCATCAGGGGACCAAGGACAGCCCCAGCATTTT. Amino acids: CASSSSGDQGQPQHF.

This CDR3 reads CASSQVVQGNEKLFF. CDR3 coding DNA: TGTGCCAGCAGCCAAGTAGTTCAGGGGAATGAAAAACTGTTTTTT. This rearrangement joins TRBV3-1 (or the pseudogene TRBV3-2) to TRBJ1-4, with a tentative D call TRBD1 (6 bases). The ends were cut back, 1 base at V and 5 bases at J, with 11 bases in the middle. This CDR3 is 15 amino acids long. The germline V gene has CDR1 LGHDT and CDR2 YNNKEL (reference sequence).

The chain links TRBV3-1 (or the pseudogene TRBV3-2) to TRBJ2-3; tentatively, D is TRBD1 (5 bases). CDR1 and CDR2 (germline): LGHDT, YNNKEL (reference sequence). Trimming removed 4 bases from V and 4 bases from J, with 15 bases in between. The CDR3 spans 15 residues. The CDR3 bases are TGTGCCAGCAGCCGATTTCAGGGTAGACCAGATACGCAGTATTTT. Its protein product is CASSRFQGRPDTQYF.

Concerning this clone itself: The junction differs from germline at one of its ends, possibly a read error. V is TRBV4-1 and J is TRBJ2-7; D is possibly TRBD2 (6 bases). CDR1 is MGHRA and CDR2 is YSYEKL in the germline V gene. The CDR3 length is 14 residues. The CDR3, as DNA: TGCGCCAGCAGCCAAGATCTCGTCGGGGGAAGCATCGACTTC. Translating gives CASSQDLVGGSIDF.

The chain couples TRBV19 to TRBJ1-1; 11 bases agree with TRBD1. CDR3 length equals 15 residues. Trimming at V came to 4 bases and at J to 2 bases, leaving 3 bases not matched to a gene. Germline V gene sequence: CDR1 LNHDA, CDR2 SQIVND (reference sequence). The CDR3 loop is CASSTRTGGNTEAFF. The CDR3 DNA reads TGTGCCAGTAGTACTCGGACAGGGGGCAACACTGAAGCTTTCTTT.

This chain links TRBV14 with TRBJ2-7; D not resolved. Between the trimmed V and J ends, which lost 0 bases and 2 bases, there was a span of 20 bases. The CDR3 contains 18 residues. Per germline, CDR1 SGHDN and CDR2 FVKESK. CDR3 bases: TGTGCCAGCAGCCAAGACTTAAGGCACTCTACATCCCCCTACGAGCAGTACTTC. Residues: CASSQDLRHSTSPYEQYF.

V and J are TRBV7-8 and TRBJ1-2; maybe TRBD1 (6 bases). CDR3 length: 13 residues. With 5 bases removed from V and 8 bases from J, the gap between germline ends came to 15 bases. CDR1 and CDR2 (germline): SGHVS, FQNEAQ. CDR3 coding DNA: TGTGCCAGCAGCCGCTACAGGGACTCCGGCTACACCTTC. It specifies CASSRYRDSGYTF.